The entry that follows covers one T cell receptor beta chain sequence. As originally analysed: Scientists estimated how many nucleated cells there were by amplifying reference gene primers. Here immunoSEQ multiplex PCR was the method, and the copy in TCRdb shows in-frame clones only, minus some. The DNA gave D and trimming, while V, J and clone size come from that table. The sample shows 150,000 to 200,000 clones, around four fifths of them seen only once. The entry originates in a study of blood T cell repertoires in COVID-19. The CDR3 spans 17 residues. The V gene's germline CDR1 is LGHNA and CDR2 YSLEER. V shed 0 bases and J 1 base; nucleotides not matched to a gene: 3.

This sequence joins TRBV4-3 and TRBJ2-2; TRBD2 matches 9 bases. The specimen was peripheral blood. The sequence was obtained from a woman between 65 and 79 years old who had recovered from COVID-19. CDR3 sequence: CASSQEAGGLNTGELFF. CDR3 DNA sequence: TGCGCCAGCAGCCAAGAGGCGGGAGGGTTGAACACCGGGGAGCTGTTTTTT.